Below, one T cell receptor beta chain is given with its context. Its antigen remains unidentified. These data belong to a study of vaccination and CD4 T cells after COVID-19. Study summary: SARS-CoV-2, HCoV-NL63, HCoV-OC43 and HCoV-229E supplied the overlapping spike peptides used to stimulate cells.

Sequencing of DNA taken from cultured CD4+ T cells relied on the Oncomine TCR Beta short-read assay. TCRdb reprocessed the PCR reads via MiXCR and lists one record per CDR3 protein. The top ten clones hold about 14% of a sample with around 13,000 distinct CDR3 sequences, under 55% of them seen once. Stated treatment: approximately nine-day PBMC culture with coronavirus spike peptide pools or control peptides (ViraFEST assay). In germline, CDR1 is SGHVS, CDR2 FQNEAQ. The CDR3 extends over 17 amino acids. The V and J ends lost 6 bases and 2 bases, in that order; junction bases with no gene match: 13. Sequencing input: CD4+ T cells from blood, cultured in vitro. This TCR derives from a human donor who had recovered from COVID-19. V gene TRBV7-8 combines with J gene TRBJ2-7, with 10 bases lining up with TRBD1. CDR3: CASRSHAMGQGTYEQYF. The CDR3 DNA sequence: TGTGCCAGCAGATCCCATGCAATGGGACAGGGGACCTACGAGCAGTACTTC.